This T cell receptor (beta chain) was sequenced during a study of cytomegalovirus exposure and HLA in healthy donors. Study findings and constraints: Most TCR sequences were uncommon, yet certain public TCRs appeared in many donors. The authors later found most CMV-associated TCR beta chains appeared HLA-restricted. Earlier results showed most TCR beta V segments being productive about 90% or about 30% of the time. TCR beta V- and J-gene trimming was later associated with a missense DCLRE1C variant.

As for this clone: Its antigen remains unknown.

Primers for the PCR totalled 60 Vbeta and 13 Jbeta. Measured with immunoSEQ multiplex PCR; TCRdb has only the in-frame clones, and not every one. The table lists 180,000 or so clones, roughly 80% of them singletons. Germline assignment: CDR1 MNHEY and CDR2 SMNVEV (reference sequence). Germline trimming cut 6 bases from V and 4 bases from J; bases unmatched to any gene: 5. The CDR3 extends over 13 amino acids. The rearrangement links TRBV27 to TRBJ1-2; 7 bases match TRBD1. This TCR was recovered from a female donor in good health and CMV-seronegative. Sequencing was performed on PBMCs. Here the CDR3 reads CASRETGTYGYTF. The CDR3 DNA reads as TGTGCCAGCAGGGAGACAGGGACCTATGGCTACACCTTC.